The sample holds one count of the clone carrying this T cell receptor (beta chain). The target antigen is unknown. This sample stems from a study of cytomegalovirus exposure and HLA in healthy donors. Whole-study results and caveats: A later analysis linked more than 15,000 TCR beta sequences to HLA alleles at 0.05 false discovery rate. CMV serostatus was the sole immune exposure information available.

CDR1 DFQATT and CDR2 SNEGSKA come from the germline V gene (reference sequence). The CDR3 is 11 residues long. With 6 bases removed from V and 9 bases from J, the gap between germline ends came to 14 bases. A multiplex PCR was run with 60 Vbeta primers and 13 Jbeta primers. Method: immunoSEQ multiplex PCR; TCRdb's copy keeps in-frame clones and lacks some. The sample holds more than 90,000 clones; around 76% are singletons and the top ten take roughly 7.7%. It was healthy bone marrow donors who served as donors. The receptor was derived from a human donor in good health. The J gene is TRBJ1-2, the V gene TRBV20-1; a weak D match, TRBD1 (6 bases). What was sequenced was PBMCs. In DNA, the CDR3 is TGCAGTGCCTACAGGGATTTTAGCTACACCTTC. The encoded protein is CSAYRDFSYTF.